This TCR beta chain came from a study of blood T cell repertoires in COVID-19. V shed 5 bases and J shed 4 bases, with 18 bases lying between them. Germline V CDR1 and CDR2: SGHTS, YDEGEE. The CDR3 is made up of 15 amino acids. Data came from immunoSEQ multiplex PCR; TCRdb stores just in-frame clones and leaves some out. Of 310,000 or so clones listed, approximately 90% were seen once; the top ten hold less than 11%. The chain has TRBV5-8 and TRBJ1-1, with unresolved D. This clonotype was sampled from a young woman who had recovered from COVID-19. The source material was PBMCs or T cells enriched from blood (not recorded which). The CDR3 spells CASRRIEGATTEAFF. The CDR3 DNA is TGTGCCAGCAGGAGGATTGAGGGAGCGACCACTGAAGCTTTCTTT.